This TCR beta chain appears in the sequencing data of a study of cytomegalovirus exposure and HLA in healthy donors. Study in general: As released early, the data held about 85 million unique TCRs from HLA-typed donors.

J was trimmed by 6 bases and V by 4 bases; bases with no gene match: 14. The CDR3 has 17 residues. From germline, CDR1 is MNHNS and CDR2 SASEGT. PCR involved 60 Vbeta and 13 Jbeta primers. The method was immunoSEQ multiplex PCR; TCRdb's version includes in-frame clones alone and lacks a portion of them. The sample comprises approximately 56,000 clones, 70% to 85% of which are singletons, and around a fifth rests with the top ten. The chain has TRBV6-1 and TRBJ2-4; TRBD2 agrees at 8 bases. This clonotype originated in a woman aged 45-60 years in good health and CMV-seropositive. The sample taken for sequencing was PBMCs. This CDR3 reads CASSVVPGGPSGNIQYF. CDR3 coding DNA: TGTGCCAGCAGTGTGGTCCCGGGGGGGCCATCGGGAAACATTCAGTACTTC.